The clone carrying this T cell receptor (beta chain) turned up a few times. The target antigen is unknown. The data derive from a study of CD8 T cells in ankylosing spondylitis. Whole-study findings and limits: Ankylosing spondylitis blood appeared to carry a characteristic TCR beta motif of several highly homologous variants.

MiXCR, applied by TCRdb to the 5' RACE reads, yields one record per CDR3 protein. The repertoire has about 400,000 distinct CDR3 sequences, about 22% of them found once; the top ten carry around 16%. This CDR3 is 15 amino acids long. Looked up from germline, CDR1 is SGHDT and CDR2 is YYEEEE. Trimming took 0 bases from V and 3 from J; bases not matched to a gene: 4. Sequenced material: blood, either unsorted or a sorted T cell fraction (not recorded which). This receptor was taken from a male donor with ankylosing spondylitis. The chain links TRBV5-6 to TRBJ2-5; 8 nucleotides line up with TRBD2. Here the CDR3 reads CASSLAREGKETQYF. The CDR3 bases are TGTGCCAGCAGCTTGGCCCGGGAGGGTAAAGAGACCCAGTACTTC. Full variable domain (outside the CDR3, taken from reference TRBV5-6 and TRBJ2-5): DAGVTQSPTHLIKTRGQQVTLRCSPKSGHDTVSWYQQALGQGPQFIFQYYEEEERQRGNFPDRFSGHQFPNYSSELNVNALLLGDSALYLCASSLAREGKETQYFGPGTRLLVL.